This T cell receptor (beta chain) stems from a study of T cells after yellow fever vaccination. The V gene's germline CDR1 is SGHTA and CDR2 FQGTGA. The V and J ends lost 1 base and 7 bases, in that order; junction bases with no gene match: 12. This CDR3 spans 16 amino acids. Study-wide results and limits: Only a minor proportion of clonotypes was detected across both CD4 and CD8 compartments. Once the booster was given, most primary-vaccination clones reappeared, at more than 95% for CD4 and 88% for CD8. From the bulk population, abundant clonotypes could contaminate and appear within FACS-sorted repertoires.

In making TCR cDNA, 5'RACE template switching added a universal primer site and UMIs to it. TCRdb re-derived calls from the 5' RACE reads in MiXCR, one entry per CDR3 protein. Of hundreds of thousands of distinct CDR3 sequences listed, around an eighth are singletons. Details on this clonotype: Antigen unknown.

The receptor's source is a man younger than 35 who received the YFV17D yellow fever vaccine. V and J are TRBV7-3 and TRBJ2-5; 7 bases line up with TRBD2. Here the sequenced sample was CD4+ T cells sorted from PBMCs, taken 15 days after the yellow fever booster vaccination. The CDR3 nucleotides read TGTGCCAGCAGCTTAAGCAATGCCGGCGGGGGAGGGACCCAGTACTTC. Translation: CASSLSNAGGGGTQYF.